The 8 T cell receptor beta chains in this list originate from one sample, sequenced in a study of blood T cell repertoires in COVID-19 (dated by TCRdb to between 2020 and 2021). Receptor amplification or capture employed the immunoSEQ multiplex PCR assay. Drawn from immuneACCESS, this table holds only the in-frame rearrangements with V and J called that TCRdb kept. Clones are partly lost; checked studies trace under half to an unresolved V gene and leave the rest unexplained. Counted in this sample were about 520,000 clones; approximately 83% of them appeared once. The ten most abundant clones make up approximately 3% of the sample. Sequenced input: peripheral blood. The source of these receptors is a human donor in a cohort sampled during active COVID-19.

The rearrangement joins TRBV19 to TRBJ1-2; no clear D. This CDR3 spans 10 amino acids. The germline V gene encodes CDR1 LNHDA and CDR2 SQIVND (reference sequence). V dropped 6 bases and J dropped 7 bases, with 6 bases sitting between them. CDR3: CASSGGGYTF. In DNA form, the CDR3 reads TGTGCCAGTAGCGGAGGTGGCTACACCTTC.

This chain uses TRBV7-9 with TRBJ1-1, with 8 bases identical to TRBD1. The germline gives CDR1 SEHNR, CDR2 FQNEAQ (reference sequence). The CDR3 is 16 residues long. J lost 5 bases, V lost 2 bases, and 10 bases had no gene match. CDR3 nucleotide sequence: TGTGCCAGCAGCTTAAATCCAGGGGGCGCGGGAACTGAAGCTTTCTTT. Amino acids: CASSLNPGGAGTEAFF.

The J gene is TRBJ2-1, the V gene TRBV14, with D possibly TRBD2 on 6 matching bases. Germline lookup yields CDR1 SGHDN and CDR2 FVKESK. Trimming took off 1 base at V and 2 bases at J, with 9 bases between the two ends. The CDR3 is made up of 15 amino acids. The chain's CDR3 is CASSQGRAPYNEQFF. The CDR3 nucleotides read TGTGCCAGCAGCCAAGGGAGGGCGCCCTACAATGAGCAGTTCTTC.

The gene calls are TRBV19 and TRBJ2-3; TRBD2 agrees at 9 bases. The germline CDR1 and CDR2 sequences are LNHDA and SQIVND (reference sequence). Trimming at V came to 6 bases and at J to 8 bases, leaving 9 bases not matched to a gene. The CDR3 has 14 residues. The CDR3 DNA reads as TGTGCCAGTAGGACCGGGACTAGCAGAAGTACGCAGTATTTT. Its translation is CASRTGTSRSTQYF.

The V gene is TRBV19, the J gene TRBJ1-5, with TRBD1 matching over 9 bases. The CDR3 is 13 residues long. From germline, CDR1 is LNHDA and CDR2 SQIVND (reference sequence). With 5 bases clipped from V and 7 bases from J, the junction kept 3 bases outside the gene matches. In DNA form, the CDR3 reads TGTGCCAGTAGTGGACAGGGGCGACAGCCCCAGCATTTT. Protein: CASSGQGRQPQHF.

The genes are TRBV5-1 and TRBJ2-5; TRBD2 matches 13 bases. J lost 5 bases, V lost 4 bases, and 8 bases had no gene match. Germline loops: CDR1 SGHRS, CDR2 YFSETQ. The CDR3 has 16 residues. DNA for the CDR3: TGCGCCAGCAGCCCCCGGACTAGCGGGAGCGGGGAGACCCAGTACTTC. It is translated as CASSPRTSGSGETQYF.

This chain links TRBV13 with TRBJ2-5; no reliable D call. The CDR3 covers 12 residues. Germline V lookup: CDR1 PRHDT, CDR2 FYEKMQ (reference sequence). V was clipped by 3 bases and J by 3 bases, with 5 bases between them. Here the CDR3 reads CASSFEEETQYF. The CDR3 DNA reads as TGTGCCAGCAGCTTCGAGGAAGAGACCCAGTACTTC. The full variable domain, with the rest looked up from reference TRBV13 and TRBJ2-5, is AAGVIQSPRHLIKEKRETATLKCYPIPRHDTVYWYQQGPGQDPQFLISFYEKMQSDKGSIPDRFSAQQFSDYHSELNMSSLELGDSALYFCASSFEEETQYFGPGTRLLVL.

This chain joins TRBV6-5 and TRBJ2-1; a possible D gene is TRBD2 (6 bases). The CDR3 is made up of 15 amino acids. CDR1 is MNHEY, CDR2 SVGAGI, per germline. V was pared by 0 bases and J by 3 bases, with 9 bases between. DNA for the CDR3: TGTGCCAGCAGTTACTCTAGCGGCGTCTACAATGAGCAGTTCTTC. Translating gives CASSYSSGVYNEQFF.